This T cell receptor beta chain was found in a study of T cell changes during pregnancy in multiple sclerosis. Using immunoSEQ multiplex PCR, the repertoire was profiled, and TCRdb retains in-frame clones only, with some absent. The sample holds about 80,000 clones, about 92% seen once. The CDR3 covers 15 residues. With 6 bases clipped from V and 6 bases from J, the junction kept 8 bases outside the gene matches. In germline, CDR1 is MNHNS, CDR2 SASEGT. The rearrangement links TRBV6-1 to TRBJ1-5, with 10 bases that match TRBD1. The receptor was derived from a female donor with multiple sclerosis, enrolled in a pregnancy study. Sample: CD4+ T cells from peripheral blood mononuclear cells, taken before pregnancy. The CDR3 is CASSQTGGLGQPQHF. CDR3 bases: TGTGCCAGCAGCCAGACAGGGGGCCTCGGTCAGCCCCAGCATTTT.